This T cell receptor (beta chain) derives from a study of T-cell memory formation after mild COVID-19. General study results and limits: Confirmation of SARS-CoV-2 specificity was lacking for second-wave clones peaking day 37. Cross-reactive memory seemingly joined, as some responding clones were found in pre-infection memory. CD4+ clones that contracted lay mainly in CM and EM; CD8+ ones lay in EMRA.

This clonotype was observed a few times. Its antigen is not known. TCRdb fed the 5' RACE reads into MiXCR, producing one record per CDR3 protein. The table shows a few hundred thousand distinct CDR3 sequences, with under 20% occurring only once. The TCR originated in a man aged 18 to 30 who had mild COVID-19 (a few samples of this study predate the infection). Cell type and time point are not known. The sequenced sample consisted of PBMCs or a T cell subset sorted from them (not recorded which).

CDR3 loop: CASSESGTGGIAFF. DNA of the CDR3: TGTGCCAGCAGCGAATCAGGGACAGGGGGAATCGCTTTCTTT. The V and J genes are TRBV11-2 and TRBJ1-1; 11 positions match TRBD1. The germline V gene has CDR1 SGHAT and CDR2 FQNNGV. The V gene end was trimmed by 5 bases and the J gene end by 11 bases; junction bases not matched to a gene: 10. The CDR3 spans 14 residues.